This T cell receptor beta chain was observed in a study of beta chain features in type 1 diabetes. The isolated RNA, all of it, was reverse transcribed, so expressed TCRB transcripts were what got sequenced. The assay was immunoSEQ multiplex PCR, and TCRdb's table has in-frame clones only and misses some. The data contain over 350,000 clones, approximately 15% of them singletons. The CDR3 loop spans 14 amino acids. J gave up 0 bases and V 5 bases, and 4 bases lay outside the gene matches. The germline gives CDR1 GTSNPN, CDR2 SVGIG (reference sequence). The specimen sequenced was naive CD4+ T cells from blood. The gene calls are TRBV30 and TRBJ1-3; 7 bases agree with TRBD1. The receptor was isolated from a woman younger than 35 in good health. The DNA of the CDR3 is TGTGCCTGGGGGACAGTATTCTCTGGAAACACCATATATTTT. Translating it yields CAWGTVFSGNTIYF.